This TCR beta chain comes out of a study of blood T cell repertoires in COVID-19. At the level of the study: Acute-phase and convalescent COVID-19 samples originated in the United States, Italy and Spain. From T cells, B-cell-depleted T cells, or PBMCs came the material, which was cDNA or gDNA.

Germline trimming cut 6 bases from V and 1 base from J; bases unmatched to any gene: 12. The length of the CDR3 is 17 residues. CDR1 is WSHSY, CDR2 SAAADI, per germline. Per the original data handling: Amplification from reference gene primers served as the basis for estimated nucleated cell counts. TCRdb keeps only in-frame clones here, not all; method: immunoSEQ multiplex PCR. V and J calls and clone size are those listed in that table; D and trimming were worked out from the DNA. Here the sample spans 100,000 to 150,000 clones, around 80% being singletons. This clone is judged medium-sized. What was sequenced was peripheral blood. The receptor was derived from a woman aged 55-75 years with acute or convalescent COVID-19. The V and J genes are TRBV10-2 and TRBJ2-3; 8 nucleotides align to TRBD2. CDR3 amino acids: CASRGLAGGGGTDTQYF. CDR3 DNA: TGCGCCAGCAGAGGGCTAGCGGGCGGCGGGGGCACAGATACGCAGTATTTT.